The clone carrying this T cell receptor beta chain was picked up a small number of times. Its target is unknown. These data are taken from a study of cytotoxic CD8 clonotypes in ibrutinib-treated CLL. Turning to the study itself: Outcomes included 24 partial and 2 complete responses; after median around 65 months, roughly 14 stayed remitted and around 12 progressed. Response sampling occurred after a median approximately 12 months of treatment (range 6 to 36).

The CDR3 loop spans 18 amino acids. From germline, CDR1 is SGHTA and CDR2 FQGNSA. V lost 1 base and J lost 3, with 21 bases in between. Clones were sequenced by immunoSEQ multiplex PCR, and TCRdb holds only the in-frame ones, with some missing. The profile shows roughly 160,000 clones, 84% of them singletons. The study's findings and limits: The clonality rise at ibrutinib response reflected private clonotype expansion.

The rearrangement joins TRBV7-2 to TRBJ2-5, with D maybe TRBD2 (6 bases). This specimen was PBMCs, taken after 24 months of ibrutinib treatment. The source is a human donor with chronic lymphocytic leukemia. The CDR3 spells CASSLEGSSDPVEETQYF. CDR3 in DNA: TGTGCCAGCAGCTTAGAGGGGTCTAGCGATCCGGTGGAAGAGACCCAGTACTTC.